This T cell receptor beta chain was recovered during a study of blood T cell repertoires in COVID-19. Whole-study context: Whether acute or convalescent, the COVID-19 samples came from the United States, Italy and Spain. Sources were T cells, B-cell-depleted T cells, or PBMCs; the material itself was cDNA or gDNA.

The germline CDR1 and CDR2 sequences are SGHAT and FQNNGV. The CDR3 spans 15 residues. Trimming shortened V by 5 bases and J by 1 base, and 14 bases separated the two germline ends. Clones were read by immunoSEQ multiplex PCR, and TCRdb kept only the in-frame ones, dropping some. The sample has fewer than 250,000 clones; approximately 83% are singletons. This TCR was recovered from a woman in her forties who had been exposed to COVID-19. The sequencing sample was made of PBMCs or T cells enriched from blood (not recorded which). The V gene is TRBV11-2, the J gene TRBJ1-1; D ambiguous. CDR3 sequence: CASSAPRERNTEAFF. CDR3 nucleotide sequence: TGTGCCAGCAGCGCACCACGGGAAAGGAACACTGAAGCTTTCTTT.